This TCR beta chain came from a study of T cells expressing NK-cell markers. 5'RACE template switching with UMIs generated TCR beta cDNA. From the 5' RACE reads, TCRdb lists one entry per CDR3 protein and no DNA. The sample includes a few hundred thousand distinct CDR3 sequences. Concerning this clonotype: Its matching antigen is unknown.

The CDR3 covers 17 residues. CDR1 and CDR2 (germline): SGHTA, FQGTGA. Points from the study as a whole: For roughly 6 donors, the dominant NKG2C+ clonotypes made up roughly 1.0-7.5% of their CD8+ T cells. A few donors' CD3+CD56-NKG2C+ cells were dominated by the same clonotypes.

Material: blood T cells: a sorted CD56 or NKG2C T cell subset, CD4+ or CD8+ T cells, or bulk PBMC T cells (not recorded which). The chain couples TRBV7-3 to TRBJ2-1; TCRdb gives TRBD1 as the D gene, but with no DNA this cannot be confirmed. The TCR sequence derives from a man aged 18-70 years in good health. CDR3 loop: CASSLNPGTGGLNEQFF.